This entry lists 25 T cell receptor beta chains sequenced from one sample in a study of blood T cell repertoires in COVID-19. The assay was immunoSEQ multiplex PCR, and TCRdb's table has in-frame clones only and misses some. The table has over 200,000 clones, roughly 86% seen once. The specimen was peripheral blood. The receptor source for this set is a man aged 35 to 55 who had recovered from COVID-19.

The chain recombines TRBV18 with TRBJ2-7; 8 bases agree with TRBD1. Germline CDR1 is KGHSH and CDR2 is LQKENI. V lost 0 bases and J lost 3; bases outside the gene matches: 7. This CDR3 contains 16 residues. This CDR3 is CASSPPKGDRRYEQYF. Written as DNA, the CDR3 is TGTGCCAGCTCACCACCGAAGGGGGACAGGCGCTACGAGCAGTACTTC.

CDR3: CASSEVTSGAYEQYF. In nucleotides, the CDR3 is TGTGCCAGCAGTGAAGTGACTAGCGGAGCCTACGAGCAGTACTTC. This chain connects TRBV6-1 to TRBJ2-7, with 9 bases identical to TRBD2. The germline gives CDR1 MNHNS, CDR2 SASEGT. After removal of 1 base from V and 2 bases from J, the junction contained 3 bases not matched to a gene. The CDR3 runs to 15 residues.

This rearrangement joins TRBV19 to TRBJ1-1, with 9 bases matching TRBD1. This CDR3 has 16 residues. Germline CDR1 is LNHDA and CDR2 is SQIVND (reference sequence). V lost 5 bases, J lost 3 bases, and 10 bases stayed unmatched. The DNA of the CDR3 is TGTGCCAGTAGTGACCCAATACAGGGGGCCGACACTGAAGCTTTCTTT. This encodes CASSDPIQGADTEAFF.

The chain links TRBV6-5 to TRBJ2-2; TRBD1 might be the D (6 bases). This CDR3 spans 14 amino acids. Germline V gives CDR1 MNHEY, CDR2 SVGAGI. V lost 10 bases to trimming and J lost 5 bases, with 17 bases between them. The chain's CDR3 is CATSEQGWTGELFF. The CDR3 coding sequence is TGTGCCACCTCGGAACAGGGTTGGACCGGGGAGCTGTTTTTT.

In nucleotides, the CDR3 is TGTGCCAGCAGCTTAGGGCGTTCGGGGAGGGCGACCGGGGAGCTGTTTTTT. This gives the protein CASSLGRSGRATGELFF. V gene TRBV11-2 combines with J gene TRBJ2-2, with TRBD2 identical over 7 bases. Unmatched junction bases numbered 10, after V lost 1 base and J lost 5 bases. CDR3 length: 17 residues. From germline, CDR1 is SGHAT and CDR2 FQNNGV.

The CDR3 here is CASSPLAGKNTYEQYF. The CDR3 DNA follows: TGTGCCAGCTCACCACTGGCAGGGAAAAATACCTACGAGCAGTACTTC. V is TRBV18 and J is TRBJ2-7; TRBD1 might be the D (5 bases). The CDR3 is 16 residues long. Germline lookup yields CDR1 KGHSH and CDR2 LQKENI. Deletions cut 1 base from V and 2 bases from J, with 15 bases between.

The rearrangement joins TRBV9 to TRBJ1-2; 7 bases align to TRBD1. Losses at the gene ends were 7 bases for V and 6 bases for J; bases not matched to a gene: 6. This CDR3 region has 12 residues. Germline CDR1 SGDLS, CDR2 YYNGEE. CDR3 loop: CASETGRHGYTF. CDR3 nucleotide sequence: TGTGCCAGCGAGACAGGGAGACATGGCTACACCTTC. The full variable domain, in which reference TRBV9 and TRBJ1-2 provide the parts outside the CDR3, is DSGVTQTPKHLITATGQRVTLRCSPRSGDLSVYWYQQSLDQGLQFLIQYYNGEERAKGNILERFSAQQFPDLHSELNLSSLELGDSALYFCASETGRHGYTFGSGTRLTVV.

DNA for the CDR3: TGTGCCAGCAGTGAAGGCCCAGCTAGCTACGAGCAGTACTTC. It yields the protein CASSEGPASYEQYF. The chain combines TRBV2 with TRBJ2-7; D call uncertain. The ends were cut back, 1 base at V and 3 bases at J, with 10 bases in the middle. CDR1 and CDR2 from the germline V gene are SNHLY and FYNNEI. The CDR3 length is 14 residues.

This chain uses TRBV18 with TRBJ1-2, with a possible D match to TRBD1 (6 bases). Germline CDR1 is KGHSH and CDR2 is LQKENI. Deletions cut 2 bases from V and 6 bases from J, with 22 bases between. The CDR3 has 17 amino acids. CDR3 in DNA: TGTGCCAGCTCACCAGCGTCGTGGCCAGACAGGCGAGATGGCTACACCTTC. This gives the protein CASSPASWPDRRDGYTF.

V is TRBV19 and J is TRBJ2-4; maybe TRBD1 (5 bases). Trimming removed 4 bases from V and 1 base from J, with 11 bases in between. The CDR3 totals 15 residues. Germline assignment: CDR1 LNHDA and CDR2 SQIVND (reference sequence). CDR3 sequence: CASSNEGVAKNIQYF. The CDR3 DNA is TGTGCCAGTAGTAACGAAGGGGTGGCCAAAAACATTCAGTACTTC.

The V gene is TRBV7-7, the J gene TRBJ2-7, with D maybe TRBD1 (5 bases). CDR1 and CDR2 from the germline V gene are SSHAT and FNYEAQ (reference sequence). Between the trimmed V and J ends, which lost 5 bases and 1 base, there was a span of 9 bases. The CDR3 has 13 residues. The CDR3 region has the DNA TGTGCCAGCAGCACAGGCGGATCCTACGAGCAGTACTTC. Amino acids: CASSTGGSYEQYF.

The chain links TRBV6-6 to TRBJ1-1; no firm D call. Germline V gives CDR1 MNHNY, CDR2 SVGAGI (reference sequence). This CDR3 is 15 amino acids long. The V end lost 2 bases, the J end lost 5 bases, and 15 bases lay between the germline ends. The CDR3 bases are TGTGCCAGCAGTTACGGAGGTGGTGGGTCTACTGAAGCTTTCTTT. It specifies CASSYGGGGSTEAFF.

This chain connects TRBV2 to TRBJ2-1; 7 nucleotides match TRBD2. Germline loops: CDR1 SNHLY, CDR2 FYNNEI. V lost 6 bases and J lost 6; bases outside the gene matches: 11. The CDR3 is made up of 15 amino acids. The CDR3 spells CASRRGRLASNEQFF. The CDR3 DNA sequence: TGTGCCAGCAGGCGGGGGAGGTTGGCGAGCAATGAGCAGTTCTTC. Supplemented by reference TRBV2 and TRBJ2-1, the full variable domain reads EPEVTQTPSHQVTQMGQEVILRCVPISNHLYFYWYRQILGQKVEFLVSFYNNEISEKSEIFDDQFSVERPDGSNFTLKIRSTKLEDSAMYFCASRRGRLASNEQFFGPGTRLTVL.

The V and J genes are TRBV15 and TRBJ1-6, with a weak D call TRBD1 (6 bases). The CDR3 runs 16 residues. Germline V gene sequence: CDR1 LNHNV, CDR2 YYDKDF (reference sequence). Trimming left V 5 bases short and J 8 bases short, with 19 bases between. The chain's CDR3 is CATSGGGRLSYSPLHF. DNA for the CDR3: TGTGCCACCAGCGGGGGCGGGAGGCTATCCTATTCACCCCTCCACTTT.

The chain carries TRBV6-2 or TRBV6-3 and TRBJ2-7, with D unclear. V lost 0 bases and J 3 bases, leaving 15 bases between the germline ends. The CDR3 is made up of 16 amino acids. Germline V gene lookup returns CDR1 MNHEY and CDR2 SVGEGT. Here the CDR3 DNA reads TGTGCCAGCAGTTACTCCCTCCGTAAACCGGTCTACGAGCAGTACTTC. It is translated as CASSYSLRKPVYEQYF.

This clone turned up a few times. The chain recombines TRBV6-2 or TRBV6-3 with TRBJ2-3; 8 bases are a match to TRBD1. In germline, CDR1 is MNHEY, CDR2 SVGEGT. The CDR3 consists of 16 residues. The V and J ends lost 6 bases and 4 bases, in that order; junction bases with no gene match: 12. The CDR3 DNA follows: TGTGCCAGCAGCAGACACACAGGGGGACGCGCAGATACGCAGTATTTT. It codes for CASSRHTGGRADTQYF.

V is TRBV27 and J is TRBJ2-2, with a tentative D call TRBD1 (6 bases). Germline loops: CDR1 MNHEY, CDR2 SMNVEV (reference sequence). The CDR3 sequence is 18 residues long. Trimming cost V 5 bases and J 3 bases, with 22 bases left between them. The CDR3 region is CASSPYYGQPEDTGELFF. The CDR3, as DNA: TGTGCCAGCAGTCCATACTATGGACAGCCGGAGGACACCGGGGAGCTGTTTTTT.

This clone turned up a few times. The chain employs TRBV5-1 and TRBJ2-1; D is possibly TRBD2 (7 bases). Trimming took off 1 base at V and 6 bases at J, with 11 bases between the two ends. CDR3 length equals 14 residues. CDR1 SGHRS and CDR2 YFSETQ come from the germline V gene. The DNA for the CDR3 is TGCGCCAGCAGCTTGAGGGGGACTATCAATGAGCAGTTCTTC. It codes for CASSLRGTINEQFF. The variable domain in full, with the rest retrieved from reference TRBV5-1 and TRBJ2-1, is KAGVTQTPRYLIKTRGQQVTLSCSPISGHRSVSWYQQTPGQGLQFLFEYFSETQRNKGNFPGRFSGRQFSNSRSEMNVSTLELGDSALYLCASSLRGTINEQFFGPGTRLTVL.

On this clone: The sample carries other DNA sequences with the same CDR3. V and J are TRBV6-5 and TRBJ1-2; the D gene is possibly TRBD1 (6 bases). CDR1 and CDR2 from the germline V gene are MNHEY and SVGAGI. Trimming took 2 bases from V and 4 from J, leaving 8 bases between them. This CDR3 has 13 amino acids. The CDR3 sequence is CASSYDRIYGYTF. The DNA of the CDR3 is TGTGCCAGCAGTTACGACAGGATCTATGGCTACACCTTC.

This clone has more than one count but fewer than ten. V is TRBV19 and J is TRBJ2-5, with 7 bases identical to TRBD1. The CDR3 length is 18 residues. J lost 1 base, V lost 3 bases, and 14 bases had no gene match. The germline V gene has CDR1 LNHDA and CDR2 SQIVND (reference sequence). In DNA, the CDR3 is TGTGCCAGTAGTATCAATTGGAAAGACAGGGATGTCCAAGAGACCCAGTACTTC. Amino acids: CASSINWKDRDVQETQYF. The variable domain in full, with the rest retrieved from reference TRBV19 and TRBJ2-5, is DGGITQSPKYLFRKEGQNVTLSCEQNLNHDAMYWYRQDPGQGLRLIYYSQIVNDFQKGDIAEGYSVSREKKESFPLTVTSAQKNPTAFYLCASSINWKDRDVQETQYFGPGTRLLVL.

The chain couples TRBV6-5 to TRBJ2-1, with no clear D. The CDR3 sequence is 13 residues long. The V end was cut by 2 bases, the J end by 7 bases, with 9 bases between. Germline values: CDR1 MNHEY, CDR2 SVGAGI. The CDR3 coding sequence is TGTGCCAGCAGTTACGACGGGTTAAATGAGCAGTTCTTC. It codes for CASSYDGLNEQFF.

The V gene is TRBV25-1, the J gene TRBJ2-1; TRBD1 agrees at 7 bases. V trimming: 3 bases; J trimming: 1 base; junction bases outside the gene matches: 12. The CDR3 loop spans 18 amino acids. Germline V gene lookup returns CDR1 MGHDK and CDR2 SYGVNS. In DNA form, the CDR3 reads TGTGCCAGCAGTGACCTTCGGGACAGCTACTCTTCCTACAATGAGCAGTTCTTC. Its protein product is CASSDLRDSYSSYNEQFF.

The DNA of the CDR3 is TGTGCCAGCAGTACCCTAGCGGGAGGGGGCACAGATACGCAGTATTTT. This gives the protein CASSTLAGGGTDTQYF. The chain recombines TRBV27 with TRBJ2-3, with 12 bases fitting TRBD2. This CDR3 has 16 amino acids. J lost 1 base, V lost 5 bases, and 4 bases had no gene match. Germline-derived CDR1 and CDR2 are MNHEY and SMNVEV (reference sequence).

The CDR3 protein is CASSLPGTFRNEQFF. The DNA for the CDR3 is TGTGCCAGCAGCTTACCGGGAACCTTTAGGAATGAGCAGTTCTTC. This chain uses TRBV7-2 with TRBJ2-1; possibly TRBD2 for D (5 bases). The germline V and J ends were trimmed by 2 bases and 7 bases, with 15 bases remaining between them. Germline loops: CDR1 SGHTA, CDR2 FQGNSA. CDR3 size: 15 residues.

The genes are TRBV27 and TRBJ2-2; 10 bases map to TRBD1. Germline V gene lookup returns CDR1 MNHEY and CDR2 SMNVEV (reference sequence). The CDR3 has 15 residues. Trimming took 2 bases from V and 8 from J; bases not matched to a gene: 5. CDR3 bases: TGTGCCAGCAGTTTAATGGGACAGGGGTGGGGGGAGCTGTTTTTT. Translation gives CASSLMGQGWGELFF.